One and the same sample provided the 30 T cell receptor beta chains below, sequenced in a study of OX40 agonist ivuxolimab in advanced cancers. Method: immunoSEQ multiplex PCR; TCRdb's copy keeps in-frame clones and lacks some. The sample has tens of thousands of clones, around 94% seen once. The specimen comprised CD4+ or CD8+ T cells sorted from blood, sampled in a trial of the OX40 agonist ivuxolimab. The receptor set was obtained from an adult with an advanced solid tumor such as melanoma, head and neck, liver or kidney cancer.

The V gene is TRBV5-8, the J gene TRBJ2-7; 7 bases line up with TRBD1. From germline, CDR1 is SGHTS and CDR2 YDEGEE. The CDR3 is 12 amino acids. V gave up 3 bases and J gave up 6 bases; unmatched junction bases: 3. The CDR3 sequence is CASSSTGSEQYF. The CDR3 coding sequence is TGTGCCAGCAGCTCGACAGGGAGCGAGCAGTACTTC.

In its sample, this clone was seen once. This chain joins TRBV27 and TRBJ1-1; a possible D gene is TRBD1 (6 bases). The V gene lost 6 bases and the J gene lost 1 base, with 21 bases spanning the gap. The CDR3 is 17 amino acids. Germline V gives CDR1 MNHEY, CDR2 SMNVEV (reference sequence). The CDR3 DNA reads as TGTGCCAGCAGCCCTATCCCCGGGGGGCAACAGAACACTGAAGCTTTCTTT. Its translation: CASSPIPGGQQNTEAFF.

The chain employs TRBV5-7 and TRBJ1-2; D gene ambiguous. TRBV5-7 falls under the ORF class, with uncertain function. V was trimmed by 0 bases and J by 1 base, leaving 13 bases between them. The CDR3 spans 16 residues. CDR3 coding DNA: TGTGCCAGCAGCTTGGTGCGGTTTACCTATAACTATGGCTACACCTTC. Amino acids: CASSLVRFTYNYGYTF.

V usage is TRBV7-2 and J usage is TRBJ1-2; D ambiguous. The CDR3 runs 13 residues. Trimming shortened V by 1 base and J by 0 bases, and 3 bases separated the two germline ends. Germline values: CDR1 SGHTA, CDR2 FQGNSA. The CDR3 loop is CASSLEPNYGYTF. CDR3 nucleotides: TGTGCCAGCAGCTTAGAGCCTAACTATGGCTACACCTTC.

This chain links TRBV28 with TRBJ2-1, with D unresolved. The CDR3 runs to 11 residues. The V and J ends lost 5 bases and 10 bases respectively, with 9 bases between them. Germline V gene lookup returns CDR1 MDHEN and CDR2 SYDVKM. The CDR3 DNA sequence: TGTGCCAGCAGTGGTTTGGGCGAGCAGTTCTTC. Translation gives CASSGLGEQFF. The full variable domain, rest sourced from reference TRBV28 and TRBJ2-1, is DVKVTQSSRYLVKRTGEKVFLECVQDMDHENMFWYRQDPGLGLRLIYFSYDVKMKEKGDIPEGYSVSREKKERFSLILESASTNQTSMYLCASSGLGEQFFGPGTRLTVL.

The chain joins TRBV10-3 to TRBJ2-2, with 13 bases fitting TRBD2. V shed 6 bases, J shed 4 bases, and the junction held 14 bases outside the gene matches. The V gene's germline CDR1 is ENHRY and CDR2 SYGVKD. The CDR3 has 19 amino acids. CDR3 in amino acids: CAISGTGLAGDTTTGELFF. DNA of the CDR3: TGTGCCATCAGCGGGACAGGACTAGCGGGGGACACCACCACCGGGGAGCTGTTTTTT.

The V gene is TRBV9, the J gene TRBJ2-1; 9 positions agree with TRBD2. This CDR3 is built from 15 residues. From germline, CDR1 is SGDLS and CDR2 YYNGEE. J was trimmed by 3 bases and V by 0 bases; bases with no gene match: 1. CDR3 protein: CASSVASGVYNEQFF. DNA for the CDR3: TGTGCCAGCAGCGTAGCTAGCGGGGTCTACAATGAGCAGTTCTTC.

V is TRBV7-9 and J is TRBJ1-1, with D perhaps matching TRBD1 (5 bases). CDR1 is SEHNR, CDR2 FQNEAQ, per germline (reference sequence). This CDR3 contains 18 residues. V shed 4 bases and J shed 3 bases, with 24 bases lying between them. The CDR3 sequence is CASSYPPIGAGIYTEAFF. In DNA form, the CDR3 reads TGTGCCAGCAGCTACCCACCTATAGGGGCCGGAATTTACACTGAAGCTTTCTTT.

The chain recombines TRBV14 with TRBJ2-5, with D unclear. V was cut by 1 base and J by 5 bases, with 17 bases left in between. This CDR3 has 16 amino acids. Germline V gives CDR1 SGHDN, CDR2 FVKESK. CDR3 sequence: CASSQGVWGWSETQYF. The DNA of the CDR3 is TGTGCCAGCAGCCAAGGGGTTTGGGGTTGGAGCGAGACCCAGTACTTC.

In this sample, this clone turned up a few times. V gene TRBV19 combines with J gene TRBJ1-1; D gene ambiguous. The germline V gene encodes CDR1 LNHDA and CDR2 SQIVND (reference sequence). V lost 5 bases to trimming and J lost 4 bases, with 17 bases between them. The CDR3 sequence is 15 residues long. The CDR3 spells CASSPLFEWGTEAFF. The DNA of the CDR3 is TGTGCCAGTAGTCCCTTGTTCGAGTGGGGCACTGAAGCTTTCTTT.

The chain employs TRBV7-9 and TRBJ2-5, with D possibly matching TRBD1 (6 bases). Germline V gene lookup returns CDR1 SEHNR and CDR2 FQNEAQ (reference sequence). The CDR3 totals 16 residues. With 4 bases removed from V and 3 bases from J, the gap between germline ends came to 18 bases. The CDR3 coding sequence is TGTGCCAGCAGCTCAAGAGTTCACAGGGAAAAAGAGACCCAGTACTTC. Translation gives CASSSRVHREKETQYF.

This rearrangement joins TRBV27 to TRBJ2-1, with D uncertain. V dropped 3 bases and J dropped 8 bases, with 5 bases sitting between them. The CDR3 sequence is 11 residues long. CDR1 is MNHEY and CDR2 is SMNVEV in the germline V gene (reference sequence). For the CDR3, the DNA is TGTGCCAGCAGTTTTGAGCATGAGCAGTTCTTC. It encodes CASSFEHEQFF.

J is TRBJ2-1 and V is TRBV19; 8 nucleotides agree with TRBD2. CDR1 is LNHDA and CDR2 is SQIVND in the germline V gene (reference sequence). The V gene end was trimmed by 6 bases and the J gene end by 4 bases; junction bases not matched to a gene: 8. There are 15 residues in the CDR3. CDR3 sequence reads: CASRNSGIGYNEQFF. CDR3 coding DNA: TGTGCCAGTAGAAATAGCGGGATCGGATACAATGAGCAGTTCTTC. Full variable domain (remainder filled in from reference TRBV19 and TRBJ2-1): DGGITQSPKYLFRKEGQNVTLSCEQNLNHDAMYWYRQDPGQGLRLIYYSQIVNDFQKGDIAEGYSVSREKKESFPLTVTSAQKNPTAFYLCASRNSGIGYNEQFFGPGTRLTVL.

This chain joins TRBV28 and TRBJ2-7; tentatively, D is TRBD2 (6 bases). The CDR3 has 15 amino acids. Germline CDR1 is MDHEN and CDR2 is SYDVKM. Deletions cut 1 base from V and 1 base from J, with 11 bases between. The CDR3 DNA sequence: TGTGCCAGCAGTTTATACCGGGAGTCTTCCTACGAGCAGTACTTC. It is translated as CASSLYRESSYEQYF. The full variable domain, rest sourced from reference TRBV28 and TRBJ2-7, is DVKVTQSSRYLVKRTGEKVFLECVQDMDHENMFWYRQDPGLGLRLIYFSYDVKMKEKGDIPEGYSVSREKKERFSLILESASTNQTSMYLCASSLYRESSYEQYFGPGTRLTVT.

This CDR3 reads CASSYDRAVGYTF. In DNA, the CDR3 is TGTGCCAGCAGTTATGACAGGGCCGTGGGCTACACCTTC. The V call is TRBV6-1, the J call TRBJ1-2; the match to TRBD1 covers 7 bases. Germline trimming cut 5 bases from V and 8 bases from J; bases unmatched to any gene: 8. The CDR3 contains 13 residues. Per germline, CDR1 MNHNS and CDR2 SASEGT.

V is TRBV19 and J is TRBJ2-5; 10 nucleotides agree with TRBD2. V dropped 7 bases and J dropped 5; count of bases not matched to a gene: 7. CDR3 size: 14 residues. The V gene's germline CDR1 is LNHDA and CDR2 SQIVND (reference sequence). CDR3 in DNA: TGTGCCAGTAATCCGGGACTAGCGAGTGAGACCCAGTACTTC. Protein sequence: CASNPGLASETQYF.

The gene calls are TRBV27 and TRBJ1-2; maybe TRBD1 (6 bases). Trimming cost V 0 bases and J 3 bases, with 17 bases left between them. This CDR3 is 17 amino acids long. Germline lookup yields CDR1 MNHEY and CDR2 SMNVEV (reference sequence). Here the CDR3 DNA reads TGTGCCAGCAGTTTATCGAGTTTGGGGGGGCGCGACTATGGCTACACCTTC. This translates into CASSLSSLGGRDYGYTF.

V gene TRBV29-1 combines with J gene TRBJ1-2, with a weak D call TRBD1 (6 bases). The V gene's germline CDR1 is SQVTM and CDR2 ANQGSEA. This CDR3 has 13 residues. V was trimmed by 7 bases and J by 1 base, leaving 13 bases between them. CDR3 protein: CSARDKINYGYTF. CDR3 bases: TGCAGCGCTAGGGACAAGATTAACTATGGCTACACCTTC.

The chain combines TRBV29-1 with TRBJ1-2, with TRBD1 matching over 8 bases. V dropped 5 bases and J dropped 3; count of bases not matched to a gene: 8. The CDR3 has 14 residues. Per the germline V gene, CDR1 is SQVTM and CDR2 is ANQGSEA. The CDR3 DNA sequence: TGCAGCGTTCACCCGACAGGGGTCGACTATGGCTACACCTTC. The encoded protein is CSVHPTGVDYGYTF.

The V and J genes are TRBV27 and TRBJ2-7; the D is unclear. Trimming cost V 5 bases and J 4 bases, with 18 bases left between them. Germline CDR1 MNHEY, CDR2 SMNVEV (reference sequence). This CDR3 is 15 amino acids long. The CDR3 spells CASSPIPHDIYEQYF. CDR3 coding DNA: TGTGCCAGCAGTCCAATTCCTCATGACATTTACGAGCAGTACTTC.

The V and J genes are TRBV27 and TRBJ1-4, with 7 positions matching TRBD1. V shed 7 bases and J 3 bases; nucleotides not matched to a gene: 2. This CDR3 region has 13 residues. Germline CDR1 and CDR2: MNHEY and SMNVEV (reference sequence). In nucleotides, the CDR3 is TGTGCCAGCACAGGACAGGCTAATGAAAAACTGTTTTTT. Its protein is CASTGQANEKLFF.

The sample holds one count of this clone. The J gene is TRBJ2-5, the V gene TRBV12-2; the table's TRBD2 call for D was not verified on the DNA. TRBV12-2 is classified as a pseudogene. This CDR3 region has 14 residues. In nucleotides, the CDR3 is TGTGCAAGTCGCTTGAAGCGGGGACAAGAGACCCAGTACTTC. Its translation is CASRLKRGQETQYF.

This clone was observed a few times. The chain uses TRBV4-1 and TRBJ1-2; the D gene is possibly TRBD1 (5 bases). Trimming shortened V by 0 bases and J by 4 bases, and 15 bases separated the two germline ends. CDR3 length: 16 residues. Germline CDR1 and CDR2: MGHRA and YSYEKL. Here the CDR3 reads CASSQDEKLGAYGYTF. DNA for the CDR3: TGCGCCAGCAGCCAAGATGAGAAGTTAGGGGCCTATGGCTACACCTTC.

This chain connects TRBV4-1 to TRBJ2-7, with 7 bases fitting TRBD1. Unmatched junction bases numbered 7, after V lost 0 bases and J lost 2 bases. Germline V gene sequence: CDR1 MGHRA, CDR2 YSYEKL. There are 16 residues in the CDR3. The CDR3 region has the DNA TGCGCCAGCAGCCAAGAGCATTCCGGGACAGCCTACGAGCAGTACTTC. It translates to CASSQEHSGTAYEQYF.

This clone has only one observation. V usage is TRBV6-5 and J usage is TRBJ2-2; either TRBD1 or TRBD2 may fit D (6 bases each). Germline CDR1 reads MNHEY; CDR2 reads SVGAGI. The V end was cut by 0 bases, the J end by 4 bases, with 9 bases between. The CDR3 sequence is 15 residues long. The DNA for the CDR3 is TGTGCCAGCAGTTACTCGAGGGGGGCCACCGGGGAGCTGTTTTTT. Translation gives CASSYSRGATGELFF.

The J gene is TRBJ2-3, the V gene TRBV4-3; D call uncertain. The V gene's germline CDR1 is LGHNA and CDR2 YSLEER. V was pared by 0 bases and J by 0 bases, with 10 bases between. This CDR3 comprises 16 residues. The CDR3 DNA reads TGCGCCAGCAGCCAAGAGTTGCAGAAAAGCACAGATACGCAGTATTTT. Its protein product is CASSQELQKSTDTQYF.

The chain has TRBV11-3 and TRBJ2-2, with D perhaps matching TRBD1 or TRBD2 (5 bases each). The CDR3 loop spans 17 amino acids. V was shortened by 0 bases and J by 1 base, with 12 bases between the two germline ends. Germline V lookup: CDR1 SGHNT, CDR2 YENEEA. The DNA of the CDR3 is TGTGCCAGCAGCTTAGATCCGGGGCGGCTGAACACCGGGGAGCTGTTTTTT. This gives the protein CASSLDPGRLNTGELFF. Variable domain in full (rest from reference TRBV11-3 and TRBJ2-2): EAGVVQSPRYKIIEKKQPVAFWCNPISGHNTLYWYLQNLGQGPELLIRYENEEAVDDSQLPKDRFSAERLKGVDSTLKIQPAELGDSAVYLCASSLDPGRLNTGELFFGEGSRLTVL.

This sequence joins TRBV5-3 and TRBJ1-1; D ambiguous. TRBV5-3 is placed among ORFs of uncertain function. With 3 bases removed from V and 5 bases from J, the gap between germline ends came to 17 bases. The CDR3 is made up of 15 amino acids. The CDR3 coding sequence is TGTGCCAGAAGCTGTACATTACCACTCGGAACTGAAGCTTTCTTT. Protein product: CARSCTLPLGTEAFF.

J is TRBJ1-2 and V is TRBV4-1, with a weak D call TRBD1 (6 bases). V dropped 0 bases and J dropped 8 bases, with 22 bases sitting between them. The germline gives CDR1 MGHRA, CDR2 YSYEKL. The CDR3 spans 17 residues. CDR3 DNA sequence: TGCGCCAGCAGCCAAGATTTTAGGCTGACGGGGGCGGGAGGCTACACCTTC. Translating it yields CASSQDFRLTGAGGYTF.

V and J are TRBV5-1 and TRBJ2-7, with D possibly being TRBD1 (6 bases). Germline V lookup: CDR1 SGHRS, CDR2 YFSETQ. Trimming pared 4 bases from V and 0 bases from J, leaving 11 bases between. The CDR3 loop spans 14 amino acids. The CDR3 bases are TGCGCCAGCAGCGATAGGACAGACTCCTACGAGCAGTACTTC. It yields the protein CASSDRTDSYEQYF.